What follows describes a single T cell receptor beta chain. Its matching antigen is unknown. The assay was immunoSEQ multiplex PCR, and TCRdb's table has in-frame clones only and misses some. The sample has 100,000 or so clones; 80% to 95% are singletons. The record originates from a study of siplizumab effects on memory and regulatory T cells. The study's findings and limits: Assignment to unstimulated subsets succeeded for only a minor fraction of the alloreactive clones. Siplizumab gave mappable alloreactive CD4+ clones an average Treg-derived fraction of around 70%, against under 35% in controls. Naive T cells, seemingly more diverse than memory cells, seemed major alloresponse contributors. Siplizumab caused a significant drop in alloreactive sequences traceable to unstimulated CD4+ memory cells.

Trimming removed 6 bases from V and 5 bases from J, with 13 bases in between. This CDR3 spans 13 amino acids. Germline V gives CDR1 SQVTM, CDR2 ANQGSEA. V and J are TRBV29-1 and TRBJ1-4; D may be TRBD1 (6 bases). The clonotype was recovered from a human donor in good health. The sample consisted of non-Treg CD4+ T cells sorted from blood. CDR3 nucleotide sequence: TGCAGCGTGGGGATAGGGGGGAATGAAAAACTGTTTTTT. This codes for CSVGIGGNEKLFF.